These 11 T cell receptor beta chains were sequenced from one sample in a study of cytomegalovirus exposure and HLA in healthy donors. The PCR had 60 Vbeta and 13 Jbeta primers. Only in-frame clones appear in the TCRdb table, and some are missing; sequencing was by immunoSEQ multiplex PCR. The table records about 210,000 clones, roughly three quarters of them present only once. Sequencing was performed on PBMCs. The receptors derive from a male donor in good health and CMV-seropositive.

The chain uses TRBV7-3 and TRBJ2-1; 14 nucleotides match TRBD2. Germline loops: CDR1 SGHTA, CDR2 FQGTGA. The V segment lost 2 bases and the J segment 4 bases; nucleotides outside the gene matches: 13. The length of the CDR3 is 20 residues. Here the CDR3 reads CASSLFAAGLAGGRYNEQFF. The CDR3 nucleotides read TGTGCCAGCAGCTTATTTGCAGCAGGACTAGCGGGAGGAAGGTACAATGAGCAGTTCTTC.

The chain couples TRBV4-2 to TRBJ2-3, with D possibly TRBD1 on 6 matching bases. The germline V gene has CDR1 LGHNA and CDR2 YNFKEQ. This CDR3 comprises 17 residues. Trimming removed 5 bases at V and 5 bases at J, with 23 bases between. The CDR3 loop is CASSSMFDVGGQDTQYF. In DNA, the CDR3 is TGTGCCAGCAGCTCAATGTTTGACGTAGGGGGTCAAGATACGCAGTATTTT.

The chain has TRBV9 and TRBJ2-7, with D possibly matching TRBD2 (7 bases). The germline gives CDR1 SGDLS, CDR2 YYNGEE. This CDR3 contains 14 residues. Deletions cut 1 base from V and 6 bases from J, with 14 bases between. In nucleotides, the CDR3 is TGTGCCAGCAGCGTATATGGGGGGGCTATCGAGCAGTACTTC. Its translation: CASSVYGGAIEQYF. Using reference TRBV9 and TRBJ2-7 for the parts outside the CDR3, the full variable domain is DSGVTQTPKHLITATGQRVTLRCSPRSGDLSVYWYQQSLDQGLQFLIQYYNGEERAKGNILERFSAQQFPDLHSELNLSSLELGDSALYFCASSVYGGAIEQYFGPGTRLTVT.

A few counts support this clone. This rearrangement joins TRBV18 to TRBJ1-5; D remains ambiguous. V lost 6 bases to trimming and J lost 4 bases, with 10 bases between them. CDR1 is KGHSH and CDR2 is LQKENI in the germline V gene. The CDR3 has 13 amino acids. In DNA form, the CDR3 reads TGTGCCAGCTCGTCAACAGAGAATCAGCCCCAGCATTTT. The encoded protein is CASSSTENQPQHF.

The CDR3 is CASSPGTGGNQPQHF. The CDR3 DNA is TGTGCCAGCAGCCCCGGCACAGGGGGCAATCAGCCCCAGCATTTT. This sequence joins TRBV9 and TRBJ1-5, with 7 positions matching TRBD1. The V segment lost 4 bases and the J segment 2 bases; nucleotides outside the gene matches: 6. This CDR3 contains 15 residues. Germline V gene data show CDR1 as SGDLS and CDR2 as YYNGEE.

The rearrangement links TRBV27 to TRBJ1-5; D is possibly TRBD1 (6 bases). CDR1 is MNHEY, CDR2 SMNVEV, per germline (reference sequence). Trimming pared 5 bases from V and 7 bases from J, leaving 18 bases between. This CDR3 contains 15 residues. CDR3 DNA sequence: TGTGCCAGCAGTACGACTCAGGGGAGAGGCCAGCCCCAGCATTTT. Amino acid sequence: CASSTTQGRGQPQHF.

The chain has TRBV5-1 and TRBJ1-1; 12 positions match TRBD1. The CDR3 sequence is 19 residues long. The ends lost 4 bases at V and 4 bases at J; junction bases unmatched: 17. CDR1 and CDR2 (germline): SGHRS, YFSETQ. CDR3 sequence (DNA): TGCGCCAGCAGCGACGTCGGACCGGGACAGGGGGCGGGGGGCACTGAAGCTTTCTTT. Translation: CASSDVGPGQGAGGTEAFF.

The chain employs TRBV7-9 and TRBJ2-1; D not resolved. V was clipped by 4 bases and J by 8 bases, with 12 bases between them. Germline-derived CDR1 and CDR2 are SEHNR and FQNEAQ (reference sequence). The CDR3 is 13 amino acids. The CDR3 is CASSYETSYEQFF. The CDR3 coding sequence is TGTGCCAGCAGCTACGAGACTTCTTATGAGCAGTTCTTC.

This clone was recorded once. The gene calls are TRBV7-2 and TRBJ2-1; the match to TRBD1 covers 8 bases. The CDR3 contains 14 residues. The V and J ends lost 5 bases and 6 bases, in that order; junction bases with no gene match: 6. CDR1 and CDR2 (germline): SGHTA, FQGNSA. The CDR3 sequence is CASSPWTGSNEQFF. Written as DNA, the CDR3 is TGTGCCAGCAGCCCGTGGACAGGGTCCAATGAGCAGTTCTTC.

The chain employs TRBV11-2 and TRBJ2-7; D call uncertain. Germline V gene data show CDR1 as SGHAT and CDR2 as FQNNGV. The CDR3 spans 12 residues. The V and J ends lost 5 bases and 3 bases respectively, with 8 bases between them. The CDR3 region has the DNA TGTGCCAGCAGCCCACCGGGCTACGAGCAGTACTTC. Translating it yields CASSPPGYEQYF.

The genes are TRBV14 and TRBJ2-5, with D possibly being TRBD2 (6 bases). The CDR3 has 15 amino acids. From germline, CDR1 is SGHDN and CDR2 FVKESK. The germline V and J ends were trimmed by 4 bases and 11 bases, with 23 bases remaining between them. CDR3: CASSLRGAGQAGQYF. The CDR3 nucleotides read TGTGCCAGCAGCCTCCGAGGGGCGGGGCAGGCTGGACAGTACTTC.